The 6 T cell receptor beta chains presented below share a single source sample, sequenced in a study of shared clonotypes between healthy human individuals. The repertoire was sequenced with immunoSEQ multiplex PCR; TCRdb's copy has only in-frame clones and lacks some. Of about 2.3 million clones listed, around 92% are singletons. What was sequenced was naive CD4+ T cells from PBMCs. Subset in this sample: CD45RA+ positively selected. The source of these receptors is a man younger than 30 in good health. Some clones in this sample may be carry-over from other donors' samples.

V is TRBV19 and J is TRBJ2-3; no clear D. Between the trimmed V and J ends, which lost 6 bases and 6 bases, there was a span of 7 bases. The CDR3 is 11 amino acids. Germline V gives CDR1 LNHDA, CDR2 SQIVND (reference sequence). The DNA for the CDR3 is TGTGCCAGTAGGGATGGGGATACGCAGTATTTT. Its protein product is CASRDGDTQYF.

The chain combines TRBV19 with TRBJ1-1; the D gene is possibly TRBD1 (6 bases). From germline, CDR1 is LNHDA and CDR2 SQIVND (reference sequence). V was shortened by 5 bases and J by 0 bases, with 16 bases between the two germline ends. The CDR3 sequence is 16 residues long. The CDR3 sequence is CASSGGPDRMNTEAFF. The CDR3 DNA reads TGTGCCAGTAGTGGAGGACCAGACAGGATGAACACTGAAGCTTTCTTT.

The V call is TRBV18, the J call TRBJ2-7; TRBD1 agrees at 7 bases. Looked up from germline, CDR1 is KGHSH and CDR2 is LQKENI. After removal of 2 bases from V and 0 bases from J, the junction contained 4 bases not matched to a gene. The CDR3 loop spans 15 amino acids. In DNA, the CDR3 is TGTGCCAGCTCACCAGCCAGGGGGTACTCCTACGAGCAGTACTTC. It yields the protein CASSPARGYSYEQYF.

The CDR3 region is CASSLRAREGFNPMNTEAFF. As DNA, the CDR3 is TGTGCCAGCAGCTTAAGGGCCAGGGAAGGTTTCAATCCAATGAACACTGAAGCTTTCTTT. This rearrangement joins TRBV7-3 to TRBJ1-1; possible D gene TRBD1, 5 bases. CDR1 SGHTA and CDR2 FQGTGA come from the germline V gene. This CDR3 has 20 amino acids. Trimming took 1 base from V and 0 from J, leaving 24 bases between them.

The chain carries TRBV7-9 and TRBJ2-3; D might be TRBD1 or TRBD2, each matching 5 bases. CDR3 length equals 17 residues. Germline assignment: CDR1 SEHNR and CDR2 FQNEAQ (reference sequence). With 1 base removed from V and 4 bases from J, the gap between germline ends came to 18 bases. The CDR3 sequence is CASSLGGFGGTPDTQYF. The CDR3 bases are TGTGCCAGCAGCTTAGGTGGATTTGGGGGAACCCCAGATACGCAGTATTTT.

The gene calls are TRBV10-1 and TRBJ2-2; 10 bases map to TRBD2. The germline V gene encodes CDR1 WNHNN and CDR2 SYGVQD (reference sequence). The CDR3 spans 17 residues. After removal of 0 bases from V and 7 bases from J, the junction contained 8 bases not matched to a gene. Here the CDR3 reads CASSESLAGVPGGELFF. The CDR3 coding sequence is TGCGCCAGCAGTGAGTCGCTAGCGGGAGTTCCCGGCGGGGAGCTGTTTTTT.